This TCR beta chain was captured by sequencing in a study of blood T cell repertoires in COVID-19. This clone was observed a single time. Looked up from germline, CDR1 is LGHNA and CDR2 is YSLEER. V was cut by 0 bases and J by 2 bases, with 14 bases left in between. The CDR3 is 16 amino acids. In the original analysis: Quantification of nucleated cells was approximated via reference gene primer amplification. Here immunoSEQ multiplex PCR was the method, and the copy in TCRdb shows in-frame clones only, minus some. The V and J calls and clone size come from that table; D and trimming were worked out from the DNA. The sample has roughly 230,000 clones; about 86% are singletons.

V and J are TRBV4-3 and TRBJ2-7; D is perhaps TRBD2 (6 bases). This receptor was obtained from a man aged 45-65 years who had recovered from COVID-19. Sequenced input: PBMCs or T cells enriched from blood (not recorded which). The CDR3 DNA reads TGCGCCAGCAGCCAAGATTACGGGGGAGTCGCCTACGAGCAGTACTTC. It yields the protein CASSQDYGGVAYEQYF.